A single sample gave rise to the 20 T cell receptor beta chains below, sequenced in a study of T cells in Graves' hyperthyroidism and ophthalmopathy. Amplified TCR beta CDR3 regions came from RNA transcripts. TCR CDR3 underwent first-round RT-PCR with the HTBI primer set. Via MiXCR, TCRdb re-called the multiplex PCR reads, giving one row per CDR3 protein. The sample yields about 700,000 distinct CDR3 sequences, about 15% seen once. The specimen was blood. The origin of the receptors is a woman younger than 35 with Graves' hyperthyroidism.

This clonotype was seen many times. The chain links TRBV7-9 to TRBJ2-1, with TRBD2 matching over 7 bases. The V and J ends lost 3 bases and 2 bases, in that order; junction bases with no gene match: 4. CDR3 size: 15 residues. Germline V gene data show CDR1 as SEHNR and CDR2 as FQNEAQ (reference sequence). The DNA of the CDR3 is TGTGCCAGCAGCTTTGTTCTAGCGGCCTACAATGAGCAGTTCTTC. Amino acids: CASSFVLAAYNEQFF.

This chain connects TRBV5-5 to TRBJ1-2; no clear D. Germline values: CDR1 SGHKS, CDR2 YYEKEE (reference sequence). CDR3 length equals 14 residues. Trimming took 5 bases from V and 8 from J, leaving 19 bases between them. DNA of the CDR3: TGTGCCAGCAGTTTAGCCGGGATTTCAAGCGGCTACACCTTC. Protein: CASSLAGISSGYTF. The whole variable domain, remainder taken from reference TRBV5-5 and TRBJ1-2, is DAGVTQSPTHLIKTRGQQVTLRCSPISGHKSVSWYQQVLGQGPQFIFQYYEKEERGRGNFPDRFSARQFPNYSSELNVNALLLGDSALYLCASSLAGISSGYTFGSGTRLTVV.

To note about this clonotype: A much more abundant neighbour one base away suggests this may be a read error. The CDR3 region is CAWSQSQPGNTIYF. CDR3 in DNA: TGTGCCTGGAGTCAGTCACAGCCTGGAAACACCATATATTTT. The V and J genes are TRBV30 and TRBJ1-3, with D hard to call. The CDR3 totals 14 residues. The ends were cut back, 2 bases at V and 2 bases at J, with 10 bases in the middle. The germline V gene has CDR1 GTSNPN and CDR2 SVGIG (reference sequence).

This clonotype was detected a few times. This CDR3 reads CASSDRRQREILPYEQYF. The CDR3 DNA reads as TGTGCCAGCAGTGACAGAAGGCAGCGGGAGATCCTTCCCTACGAGCAGTACTTC. V and J are TRBV25-1 and TRBJ2-7, with TRBD2 matching 8 bases. Germline CDR1 MGHDK, CDR2 SYGVNS. The CDR3 loop spans 18 amino acids. Germline trimming cut 3 bases from V and 2 bases from J; bases unmatched to any gene: 15.

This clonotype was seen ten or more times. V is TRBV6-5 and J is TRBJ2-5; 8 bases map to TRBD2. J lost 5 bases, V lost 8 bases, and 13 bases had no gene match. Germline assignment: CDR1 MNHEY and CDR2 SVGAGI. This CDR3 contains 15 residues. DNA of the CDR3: TGTGCCAGCGGATCGAGCGGGGGCCCGTGGGAGACCCAGTACTTC. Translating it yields CASGSSGGPWETQYF.

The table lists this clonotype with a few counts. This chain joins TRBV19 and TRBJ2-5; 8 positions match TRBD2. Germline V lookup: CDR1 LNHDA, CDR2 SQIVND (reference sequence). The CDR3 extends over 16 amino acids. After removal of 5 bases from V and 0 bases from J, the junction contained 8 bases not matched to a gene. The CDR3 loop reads CASSGIAGLYQETQYF. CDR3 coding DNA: TGTGCCAGTAGTGGAATAGCGGGGCTGTACCAAGAGACCCAGTACTTC.

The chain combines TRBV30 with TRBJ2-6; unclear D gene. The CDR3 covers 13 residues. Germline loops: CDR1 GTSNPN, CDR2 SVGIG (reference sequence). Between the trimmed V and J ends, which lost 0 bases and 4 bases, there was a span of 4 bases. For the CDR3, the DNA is TGTGCCTGGAGTGTCTCCGGGGCCAACGTCCTGACTTTC. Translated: CAWSVSGANVLTF.

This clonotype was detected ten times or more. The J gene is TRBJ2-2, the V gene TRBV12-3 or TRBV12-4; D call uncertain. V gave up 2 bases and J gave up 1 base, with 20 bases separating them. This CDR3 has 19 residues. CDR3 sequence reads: CASSLRRRYRWGNTGELFF. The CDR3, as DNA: TGTGCCAGCAGTTTAAGGCGCAGGTACCGGTGGGGGAACACCGGGGAGCTGTTTTTT.

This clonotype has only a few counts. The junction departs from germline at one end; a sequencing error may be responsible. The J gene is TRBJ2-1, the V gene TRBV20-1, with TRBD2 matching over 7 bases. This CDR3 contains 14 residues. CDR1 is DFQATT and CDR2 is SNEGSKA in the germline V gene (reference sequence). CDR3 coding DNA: TGCAGTGCTTCCTCCGGGACTACCAACAATGAGCGGTTCTTC. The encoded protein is CSASSGTTNNERFF.

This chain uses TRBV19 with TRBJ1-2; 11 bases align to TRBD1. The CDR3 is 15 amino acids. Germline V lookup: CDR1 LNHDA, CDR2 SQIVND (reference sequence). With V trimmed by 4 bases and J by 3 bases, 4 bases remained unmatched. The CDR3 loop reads CASSTGTGGDYGYTF. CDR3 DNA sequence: TGTGCCAGTAGTACGGGGACAGGGGGTGACTATGGCTACACCTTC.

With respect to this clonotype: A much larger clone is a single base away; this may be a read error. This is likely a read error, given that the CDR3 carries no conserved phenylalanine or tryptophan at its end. The CDR3 loop is CASSPRGEGYGYTL. CDR3 nucleotide sequence: TGTGCCAGCAGCCCCCGTGGTGAAGGCTATGGCTACACCTTA. The V call is TRBV11-3, the J call TRBJ1-2, with D unclear. CDR1 is SGHNT, CDR2 YENEEA, per germline. The length of the CDR3 is 14 residues. V dropped 5 bases and J dropped 4 bases, with 14 bases sitting between them.

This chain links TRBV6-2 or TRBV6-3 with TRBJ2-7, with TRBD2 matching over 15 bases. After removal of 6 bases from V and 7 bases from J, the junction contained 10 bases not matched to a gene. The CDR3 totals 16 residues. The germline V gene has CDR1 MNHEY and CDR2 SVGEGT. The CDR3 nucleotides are TGTGCCAGCAGACCGGGACTAGCGGGAGGACGATTAGAGCAGTACTTC. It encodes CASRPGLAGGRLEQYF.

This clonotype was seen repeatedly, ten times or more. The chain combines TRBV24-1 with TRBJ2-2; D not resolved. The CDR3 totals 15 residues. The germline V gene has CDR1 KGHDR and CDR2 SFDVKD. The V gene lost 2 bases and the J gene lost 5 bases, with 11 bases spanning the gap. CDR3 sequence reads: CATSDSAEWTGELFF. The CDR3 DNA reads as TGTGCCACCAGTGATTCCGCCGAATGGACCGGGGAGCTGTTTTTT.

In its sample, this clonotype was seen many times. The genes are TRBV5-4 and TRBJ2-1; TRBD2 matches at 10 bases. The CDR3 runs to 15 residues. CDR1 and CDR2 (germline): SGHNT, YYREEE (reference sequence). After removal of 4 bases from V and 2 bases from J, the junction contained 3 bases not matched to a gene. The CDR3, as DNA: TGTGCCAGCAGCGTACTAGCGGGGCCCTACAATGAGCAGTTCTTC. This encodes CASSVLAGPYNEQFF.

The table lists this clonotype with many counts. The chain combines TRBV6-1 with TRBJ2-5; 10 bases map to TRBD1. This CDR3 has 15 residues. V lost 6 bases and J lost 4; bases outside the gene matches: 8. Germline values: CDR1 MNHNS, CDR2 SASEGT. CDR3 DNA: TGTGCCAGCAGCAGGGACAGGGGTAATGGAGAGACCCAGTACTTC. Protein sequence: CASSRDRGNGETQYF.

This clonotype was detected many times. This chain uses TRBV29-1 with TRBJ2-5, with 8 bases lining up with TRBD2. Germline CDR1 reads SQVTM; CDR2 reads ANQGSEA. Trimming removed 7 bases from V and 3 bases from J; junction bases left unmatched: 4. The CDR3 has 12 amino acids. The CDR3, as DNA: TGCAGCGCCGGGGGGGCGGAAGAGACCCAGTACTTC. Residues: CSAGGAEETQYF. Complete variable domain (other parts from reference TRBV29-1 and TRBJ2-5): SAVISQKPSRDICQRGTSLTIQCQVDSQVTMMFWYRQQPGQSLTLIATANQGSEATYESGFVIDKFPISRPNLTFSTLTVSNMSPEDSSIYLCSAGGAEETQYFGPGTRLLVL.

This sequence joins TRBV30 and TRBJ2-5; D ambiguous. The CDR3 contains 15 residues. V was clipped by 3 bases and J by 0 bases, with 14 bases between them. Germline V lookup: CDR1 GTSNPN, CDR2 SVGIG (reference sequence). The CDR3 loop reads CAWRFRVGYQETQYF. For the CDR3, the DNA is TGTGCCTGGAGATTTCGTGTGGGGTACCAAGAGACCCAGTACTTC. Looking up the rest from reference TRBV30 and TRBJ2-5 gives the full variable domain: SQTIHQWPATLVQPVGSPLSLECTVEGTSNPNLYWYRQAAGRGLQLLFYSVGIGQISSEVPQNLSASRPQDRQFILSSKKLLLSDSGFYLCAWRFRVGYQETQYFGPGTRLLVL.

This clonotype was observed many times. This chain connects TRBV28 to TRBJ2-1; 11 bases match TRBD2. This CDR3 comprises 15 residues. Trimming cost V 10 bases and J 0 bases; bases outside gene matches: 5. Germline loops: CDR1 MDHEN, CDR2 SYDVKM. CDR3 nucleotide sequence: TGTGCCACCCGACTAGCGGGACTCTCCTACAATGAGCAGTTCTTC. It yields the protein CATRLAGLSYNEQFF.

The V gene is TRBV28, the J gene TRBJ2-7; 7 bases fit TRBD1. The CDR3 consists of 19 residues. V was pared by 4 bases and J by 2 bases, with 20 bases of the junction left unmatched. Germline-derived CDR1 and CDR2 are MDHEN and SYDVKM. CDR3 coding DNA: TGTGCCAGCAGTTCACAATTCCACCGTCCCGGGACAGATCCCTACGAGCAGTACTTC. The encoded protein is CASSSQFHRPGTDPYEQYF.

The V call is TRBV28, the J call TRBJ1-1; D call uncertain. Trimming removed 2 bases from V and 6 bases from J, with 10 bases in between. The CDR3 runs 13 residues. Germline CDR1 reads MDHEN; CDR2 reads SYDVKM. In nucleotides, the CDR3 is TGTGCCAGCAGTTTAAGGCAAACGGCTGAAGCTTTCTTT. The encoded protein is CASSLRQTAEAFF.